This T cell receptor (beta chain) was retrieved from a study of blood T cell repertoires in COVID-19. Overall study context: The cDNA or gDNA used as material had been derived from T cells, B-cell-depleted T cells, or PBMCs.

Some clones are missing from TCRdb's copy, which holds only in-frame ones; the method was immunoSEQ multiplex PCR. The table shows 400,000 or so clones, with 75% to 90% occurring only once. This CDR3 comprises 12 residues. The ends were cut back, 3 bases at V and 3 bases at J, with 5 bases in the middle. Germline loops: CDR1 MGHDK, CDR2 SYGVNS. The sequencing input was PBMCs or T cells enriched from blood (not recorded which). This clonotype was obtained from a man aged 25-45 years who had recovered from COVID-19. The V and J genes are TRBV25-1 and TRBJ1-2; D unclear. The CDR3 region is CASSDGYYGYTF. The DNA of the CDR3 is TGTGCCAGCAGTGACGGGTACTATGGCTACACCTTC.